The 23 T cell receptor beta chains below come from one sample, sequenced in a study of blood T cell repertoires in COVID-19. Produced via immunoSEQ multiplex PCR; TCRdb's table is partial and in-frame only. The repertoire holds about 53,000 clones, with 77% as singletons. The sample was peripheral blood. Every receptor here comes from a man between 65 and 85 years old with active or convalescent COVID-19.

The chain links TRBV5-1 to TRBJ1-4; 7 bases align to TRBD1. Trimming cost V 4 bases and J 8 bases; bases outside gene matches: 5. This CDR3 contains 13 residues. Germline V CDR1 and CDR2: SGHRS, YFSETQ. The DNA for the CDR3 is TGCGCCAGCAGCCTGACAGGGAAGGAAAAACTGTTTTTT. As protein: CASSLTGKEKLFF.

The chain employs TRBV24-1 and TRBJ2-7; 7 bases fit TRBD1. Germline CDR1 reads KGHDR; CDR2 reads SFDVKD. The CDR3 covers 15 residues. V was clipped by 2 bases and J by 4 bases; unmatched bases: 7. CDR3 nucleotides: TGTGCCACCAGTGATTGGGACAGCGGCAAGTACGAGCAGTACTTC. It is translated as CATSDWDSGKYEQYF.

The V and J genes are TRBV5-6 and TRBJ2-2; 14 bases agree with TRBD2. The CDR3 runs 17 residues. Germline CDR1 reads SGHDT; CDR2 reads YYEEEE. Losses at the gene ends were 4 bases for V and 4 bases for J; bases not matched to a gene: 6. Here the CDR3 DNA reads TGTGCCAGCAGCATGGGACTAGCGGGAGAGGGCACCGGGGAGCTGTTTTTT. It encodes CASSMGLAGEGTGELFF.

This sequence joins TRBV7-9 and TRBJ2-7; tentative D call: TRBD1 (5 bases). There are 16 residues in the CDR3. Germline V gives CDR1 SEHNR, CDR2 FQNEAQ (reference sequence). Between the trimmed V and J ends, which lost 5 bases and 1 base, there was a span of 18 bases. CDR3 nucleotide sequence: TGTGCCAGCAGCCTCCTGACAGCTCTAGGATCCTACGAGCAGTACTTC. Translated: CASSLLTALGSYEQYF.

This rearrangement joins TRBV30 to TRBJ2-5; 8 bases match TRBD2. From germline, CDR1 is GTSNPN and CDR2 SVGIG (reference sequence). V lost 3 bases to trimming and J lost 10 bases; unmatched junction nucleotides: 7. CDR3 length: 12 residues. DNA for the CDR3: TGTGCCTGGAGGCGGGGGGCGGGAAACCAGTACTTC. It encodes CAWRRGAGNQYF.

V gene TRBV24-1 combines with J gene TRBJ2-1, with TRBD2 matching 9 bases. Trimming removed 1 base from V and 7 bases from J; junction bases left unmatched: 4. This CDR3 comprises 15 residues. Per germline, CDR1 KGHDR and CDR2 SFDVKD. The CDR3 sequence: CATSDFHLAGNEQFF. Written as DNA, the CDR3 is TGTGCCACCAGTGATTTTCACCTAGCGGGGAATGAGCAGTTCTTC.

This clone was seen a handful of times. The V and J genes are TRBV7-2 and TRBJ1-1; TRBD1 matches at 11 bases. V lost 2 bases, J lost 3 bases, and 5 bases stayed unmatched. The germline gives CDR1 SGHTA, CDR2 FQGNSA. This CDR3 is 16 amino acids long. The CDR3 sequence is CASSLQGQGVDTEAFF. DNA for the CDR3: TGTGCCAGCAGCTTACAGGGACAGGGGGTCGACACTGAAGCTTTCTTT.

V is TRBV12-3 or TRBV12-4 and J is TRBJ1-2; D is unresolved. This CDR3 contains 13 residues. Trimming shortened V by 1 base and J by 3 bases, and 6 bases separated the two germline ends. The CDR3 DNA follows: TGTGCCAGCAGTTTAGGCACGGACTATGGCTACACCTTC. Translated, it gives CASSLGTDYGYTF.

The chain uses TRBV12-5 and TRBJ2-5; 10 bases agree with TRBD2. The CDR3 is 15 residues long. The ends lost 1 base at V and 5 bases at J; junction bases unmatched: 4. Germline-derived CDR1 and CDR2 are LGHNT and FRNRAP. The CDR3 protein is CASGLGSGGMETQYF. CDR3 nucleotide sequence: TGTGCTAGTGGTTTGGGTAGCGGGGGGATGGAGACCCAGTACTTC.

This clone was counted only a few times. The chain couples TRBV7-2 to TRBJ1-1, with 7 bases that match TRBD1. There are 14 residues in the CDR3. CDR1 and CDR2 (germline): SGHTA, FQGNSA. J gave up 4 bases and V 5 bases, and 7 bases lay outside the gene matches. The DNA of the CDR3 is TGTGCCAGCAGCGACCAGGGGGGAGTCACTGAAGCTTTCTTT. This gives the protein CASSDQGGVTEAFF.

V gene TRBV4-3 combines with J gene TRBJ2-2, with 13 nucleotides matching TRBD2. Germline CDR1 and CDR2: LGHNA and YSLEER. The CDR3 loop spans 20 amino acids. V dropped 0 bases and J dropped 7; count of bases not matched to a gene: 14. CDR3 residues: CASSQESLAGGPGLGGELFF. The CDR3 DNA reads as TGCGCCAGCAGCCAAGAATCACTAGCGGGAGGGCCTGGGCTTGGCGGGGAGCTGTTTTTT.

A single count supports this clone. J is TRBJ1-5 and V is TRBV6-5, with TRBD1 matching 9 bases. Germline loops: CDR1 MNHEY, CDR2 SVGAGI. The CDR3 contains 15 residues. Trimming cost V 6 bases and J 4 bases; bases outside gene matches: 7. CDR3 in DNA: TGTGCCAGCAGAAGGCTGACAGGGGGGAATCAGCCCCAGCATTTT. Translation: CASRRLTGGNQPQHF.

For the CDR3, the DNA is TGTGCCAGCAGCAAAGTGGTTAGCGGGAGGAAATCCTACAATGAGCAGTTCTTC. This sequence encodes CASSKVVSGRKSYNEQFF. This rearrangement joins TRBV21-1 to TRBJ2-1; TRBD2 is the table's D call and was not checked against the DNA. TRBV21-1 is given as a pseudogene. The CDR3 covers 18 residues.

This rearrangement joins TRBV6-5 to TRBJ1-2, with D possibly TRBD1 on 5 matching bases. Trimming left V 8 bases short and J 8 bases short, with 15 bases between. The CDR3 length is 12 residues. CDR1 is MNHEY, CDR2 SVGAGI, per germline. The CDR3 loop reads CASGLGGGGYTF. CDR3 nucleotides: TGTGCCAGCGGACTGGGGGGTGGAGGCTACACCTTC.

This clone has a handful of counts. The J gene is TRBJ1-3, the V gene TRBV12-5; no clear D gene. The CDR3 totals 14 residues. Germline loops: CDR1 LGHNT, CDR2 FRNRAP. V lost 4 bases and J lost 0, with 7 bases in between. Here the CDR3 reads CASGSTGSGNTIYF. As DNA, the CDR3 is TGTGCTAGTGGTTCCACGGGCTCTGGAAACACCATATATTTT.

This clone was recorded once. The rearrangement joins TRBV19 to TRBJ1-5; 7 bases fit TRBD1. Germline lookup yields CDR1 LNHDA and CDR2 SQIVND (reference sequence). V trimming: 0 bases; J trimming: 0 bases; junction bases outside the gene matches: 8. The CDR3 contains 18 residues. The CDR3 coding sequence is TGTGCCAGTAGTATAGAGAGGACAGGCACATATAGCAATCAGCCCCAGCATTTT. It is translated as CASSIERTGTYSNQPQHF.

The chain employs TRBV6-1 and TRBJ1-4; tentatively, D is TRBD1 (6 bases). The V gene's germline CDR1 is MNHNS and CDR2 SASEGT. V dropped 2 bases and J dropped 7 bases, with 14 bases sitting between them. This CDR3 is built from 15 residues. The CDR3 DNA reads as TGTGCCAGCAGTGAATGGGGGGGCGCGGGTGAAAAACTGTTTTTT. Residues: CASSEWGGAGEKLFF.

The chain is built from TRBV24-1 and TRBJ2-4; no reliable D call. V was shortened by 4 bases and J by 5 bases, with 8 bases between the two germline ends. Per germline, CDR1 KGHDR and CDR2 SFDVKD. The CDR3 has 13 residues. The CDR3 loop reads CATSDSLQNIQYF. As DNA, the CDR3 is TGTGCCACCAGTGACAGTTTGCAAAACATTCAGTACTTC.

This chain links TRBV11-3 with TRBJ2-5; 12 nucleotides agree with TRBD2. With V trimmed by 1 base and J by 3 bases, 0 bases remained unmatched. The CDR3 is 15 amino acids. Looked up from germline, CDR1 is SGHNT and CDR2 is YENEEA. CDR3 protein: CASSLGTSGKETQYF. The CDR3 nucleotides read TGTGCCAGCAGCTTAGGGACTAGCGGGAAAGAGACCCAGTACTTC.

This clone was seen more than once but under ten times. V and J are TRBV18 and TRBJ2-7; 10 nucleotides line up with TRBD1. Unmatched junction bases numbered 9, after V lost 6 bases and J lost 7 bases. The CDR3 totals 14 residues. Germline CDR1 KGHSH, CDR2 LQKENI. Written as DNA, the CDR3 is TGTGCCAGCTCGCACACAGGGACAGGGGAAGAGCAGTACTTC. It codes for CASSHTGTGEEQYF.

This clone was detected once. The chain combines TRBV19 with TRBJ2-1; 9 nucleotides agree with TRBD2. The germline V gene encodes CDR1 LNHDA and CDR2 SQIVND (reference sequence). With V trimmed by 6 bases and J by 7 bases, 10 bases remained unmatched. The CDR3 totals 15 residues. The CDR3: CASRATSGSNNEQFF. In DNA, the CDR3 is TGTGCCAGTAGGGCAACTAGCGGGTCAAATAATGAGCAGTTCTTC. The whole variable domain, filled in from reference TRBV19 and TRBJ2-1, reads DGGITQSPKYLFRKEGQNVTLSCEQNLNHDAMYWYRQDPGQGLRLIYYSQIVNDFQKGDIAEGYSVSREKKESFPLTVTSAQKNPTAFYLCASRATSGSNNEQFFGPGTRLTVL.

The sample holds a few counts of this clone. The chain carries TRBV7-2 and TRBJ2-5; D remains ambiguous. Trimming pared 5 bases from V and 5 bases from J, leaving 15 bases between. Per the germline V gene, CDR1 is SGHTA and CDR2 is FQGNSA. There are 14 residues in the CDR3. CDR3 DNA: TGTGCCAGCAGCGCCGGCGGCTTTCAGGAGACCCAGTACTTC. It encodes CASSAGGFQETQYF.

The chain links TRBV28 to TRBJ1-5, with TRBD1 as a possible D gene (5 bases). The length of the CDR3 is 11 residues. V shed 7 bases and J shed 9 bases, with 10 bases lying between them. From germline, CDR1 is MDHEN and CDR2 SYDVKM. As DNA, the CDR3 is TGTGCCAGCAACCAGGGTGTGCCCCAGCATTTT. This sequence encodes CASNQGVPQHF.